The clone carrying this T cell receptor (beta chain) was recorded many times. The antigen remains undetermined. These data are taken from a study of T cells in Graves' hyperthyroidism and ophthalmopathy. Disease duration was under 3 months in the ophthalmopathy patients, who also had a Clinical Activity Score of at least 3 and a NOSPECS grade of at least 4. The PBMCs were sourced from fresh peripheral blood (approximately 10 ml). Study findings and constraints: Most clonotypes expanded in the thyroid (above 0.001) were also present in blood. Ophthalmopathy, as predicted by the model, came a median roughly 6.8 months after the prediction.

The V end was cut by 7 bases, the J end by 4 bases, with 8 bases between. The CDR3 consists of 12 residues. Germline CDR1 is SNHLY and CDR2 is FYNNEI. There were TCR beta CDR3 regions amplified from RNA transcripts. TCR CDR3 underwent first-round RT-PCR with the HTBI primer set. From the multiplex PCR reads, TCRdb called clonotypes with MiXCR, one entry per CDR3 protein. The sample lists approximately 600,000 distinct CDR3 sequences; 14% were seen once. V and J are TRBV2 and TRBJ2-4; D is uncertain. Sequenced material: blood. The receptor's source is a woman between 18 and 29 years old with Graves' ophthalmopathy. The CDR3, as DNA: TGTGCCAGCACCCTCGATAAAAACATTCAGTACTTC. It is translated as CASTLDKNIQYF. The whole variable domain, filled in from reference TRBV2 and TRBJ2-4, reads EPEVTQTPSHQVTQMGQEVILRCVPISNHLYFYWYRQILGQKVEFLVSFYNNEISEKSEIFDDQFSVERPDGSNFTLKIRSTKLEDSAMYFCASTLDKNIQYFGAGTRLSVL.